This is a list of T cell receptor beta chains from one sample in a study of blood T cell repertoires in COVID-19. Profiling relied on immunoSEQ multiplex PCR, and the TCRdb table lists in-frame clones only, not all of them. The sample holds under 300,000 clones, 75% to 90% seen once. Sequenced sample: peripheral blood. These receptors all come from a woman aged 40 to 50 with acute or convalescent COVID-19. Both conserved end residues are part of each CDR3. A D gene is named only where the DNA matches it firmly. Clone size appears in some rows only: once, few, many, or a class for an expanded clone.

V	D	size	J	DNA	CDR3
TRBV11-2	-	-	TRBJ1-1	TGTGCCAGCAGCACGAGGACAGCGATGAACACTGAAGCTTTCTTT	CASSTRTAMNTEAFF
TRBV9	TRBD1	-	TRBJ1-2	TGTGCCAGCAGCGTAGGCCGGTGGACAGGGACCTATGGCTACACCTTC	CASSVGRWTGTYGYTF
TRBV18	TRBD2	-	TRBJ2-1	TGTGCCAGCTCAAGGGAACCTAGCGGGGGCCTAAATGAGCAGTTCTTC	CASSREPSGGLNEQFF
TRBV2	TRBD1	-	TRBJ1-4	TGTGCCAGCAGTGTTCGGGACAGGGGCCAAAAACTGTTTTTT	CASSVRDRGQKLFF
TRBV28	TRBD1	-	TRBJ1-2	TGTGCCAGCAGGCTCCCACGACCCCGACAGGGAAGCTACACCTTC	CASRLPRPRQGSYTF
TRBV11-2	TRBD2	few	TRBJ2-1	TGTGCCAGCAGCTTCCGTGTAACGGGGGGAATAAACAATGAGCAGTTCTTC	CASSFRVTGGINNEQFF
TRBV6-6	-	-	TRBJ1-2	TGTGCCAGCAGTTACGTACGACAGCCCAACTATGGCTACACCTTC	CASSYVRQPNYGYTF
TRBV30	-	-	TRBJ1-1	TGTGCCTGGAGTGTACTCGTCGGGAACACTGAAGCTTTCTTT	CAWSVLVGNTEAFF
TRBV6-4	TRBD1	-	TRBJ1-2	TGTGCCAGCAGTACAGGACAGGGCGGCTATGGCTACACCTTC	CASSTGQGGYGYTF
TRBV6-6	TRBD2	once	TRBJ2-5	TGTGCCAGCAGTTACGGCGGGGGAGGGACCCAGTACTTC	CASSYGGGGTQYF
TRBV2	TRBD1	once	TRBJ1-2	TGTGCCAGCAGTGAAACGGACAGGGGGCTTGCTGGCTACACCTTC	CASSETDRGLAGYTF
TRBV29-1	-	once	TRBJ1-1	TGCAGCGTTCAAACCTGGGGAGCTGAAGCTTTCTTT	CSVQTWGAEAFF
TRBV6-5	-	-	TRBJ1-1	TGTGCCAGCAGTTACCCGGCGGCAAGCGTAGCTTTCTTT	CASSYPAASVAFF
TRBV27	-	few	TRBJ1-6	TGTGCCAGCAGTTCCCAGGGTTTAACCTATAATTCACCCCTCCACTTT	CASSSQGLTYNSPLHF
TRBV5-8	TRBD1	-	TRBJ1-5	TGTGCCAGCAGCTTGGCCTGGACAGGGGGACGTAGCAATCAGCCCCAGCATTTT	CASSLAWTGGRSNQPQHF
TRBV5-1	-	-	TRBJ2-3	TGCGCCAGCAGCTTGGGACTGCAATTCACAGATACGCAGTATTTT	CASSLGLQFTDTQYF
TRBV27	-	-	TRBJ1-2	TGTGCCAGCAGTTTAAGGGCAGGGCGCACCTTC	CASSLRAGRTF
TRBV5-1	TRBD2	-	TRBJ2-1	TGCGCCAGCAGCTTGAGGTCGACTAGCGGGGGGGCCGGGTCCTACAATGAGCAGTTCTTC	CASSLRSTSGGAGSYNEQFF
TRBV10-3	-	-	TRBJ1-1	TGTGCCATCACCCGGACTCCCGACACTGAAGCTTTCTTT	CAITRTPDTEAFF
TRBV5-1	-	-	TRBJ1-1	TGCGCCAGCAGCTTGTCAGGATTGAACACTGAAGCTTTCTTT	CASSLSGLNTEAFF
TRBV5-1	-	once	TRBJ2-5	TGCGCCAGCAGCTTGGGGTGGCGGGAGACCCAGTACTTC	CASSLGWRETQYF
TRBV9	-	-	TRBJ1-2	TGTGCCAGCAGTGGGTTTCGCGGGCTAAACTATGGCTACACCTTC	CASSGFRGLNYGYTF
TRBV6-6	-	-	TRBJ1-2	TGTGCCAGCAGTTACAGTGACATAGCTAACTATGGCTACACCTTC	CASSYSDIANYGYTF
TRBV10-3	TRBD1	once	TRBJ2-5	TGTGCCATCAGGCCGGGACAGGGACAAGAGACCCAGTACTTC	CAIRPGQGQETQYF
TRBV6-5	TRBD1	-	TRBJ2-5	TGTGCCAGCAGTTACTGGGGGACAGGGGGGAAAGAGACCCAGTACTTC	CASSYWGTGGKETQYF
TRBV3-1/TRBV3-2	TRBD1	few	TRBJ1-2	TGTGCCAGCAGCCAAGTCACAGGGGGAGGCTACACCTTC	CASSQVTGGGYTF
TRBV27	TRBD2	once	TRBJ2-3	TGTGCCACCTCTAGCGGGGGGGCGGGTGATACGCAGTATTTT	CATSSGGAGDTQYF
TRBV7-9	TRBD1	once	TRBJ1-2	TGTGCCAGCAGCTTAAGTGTCAGCGGCGGACAGGGGGCCTATGGCTACACCTTC	CASSLSVSGGQGAYGYTF
TRBV27	TRBD2	-	TRBJ2-5	TGTGCCAGCAGCTCCGGGACTAGCGGGGACCAAGAGACCCAGTACTTC	CASSSGTSGDQETQYF
TRBV6-6	-	-	TRBJ1-5	TGTGCCAGCAGTTACCTGACAGGCCATAGCAATCAGCCCCAGCATTTT	CASSYLTGHSNQPQHF
TRBV7-6	TRBD1	-	TRBJ1-1	TGTGCCAGCAGCTTAGCCGAGACAGGGGGCTTATCAAACACTGAAGCTTTCTTT	CASSLAETGGLSNTEAFF
TRBV19	-	-	TRBJ1-3	TGTGCCAGTAGTATTACAGGACACGTCTCTGGAAACACCATATATTTT	CASSITGHVSGNTIYF
TRBV5-6	TRBD1	once	TRBJ1-2	TGTGCCAGCAGCCCTTATTCTGCGGGGACAGGGTGGCATGGCTACACCTTC	CASSPYSAGTGWHGYTF
TRBV7-9	-	-	TRBJ2-3	TGTGCCAGCAGCGCCCCAGGGACAGATACGCAGTATTTT	CASSAPGTDTQYF
TRBV5-1	-	once	TRBJ1-1	TGCGCCAGCAGCTTTTTAAGTGGGGGGAGGAACACTGAAGCTTTCTTT	CASSFLSGGRNTEAFF
TRBV29-1	-	-	TRBJ1-1	TGCAGCGTCCTCGCGATGCGGGGAGGGACTGAAGCTTTCTTT	CSVLAMRGGTEAFF
TRBV3-1/TRBV3-2	-	-	TRBJ1-2	TGTGCCAGCAGCCAAGGATCAGCTAACTATGGCTACACCTTC	CASSQGSANYGYTF
TRBV12-5	TRBD1	-	TRBJ1-2	TGTGCTAGTGGCTTGCATCCGACAGGGGGTTACTATGGCTACACCTTC	CASGLHPTGGYYGYTF
TRBV5-6	-	-	TRBJ1-1	TGTGCCAGCAGCCAGGTCCAAGCCACTGAAGCTTTCTTT	CASSQVQATEAFF
TRBV21-1	-	-	TRBJ1-3	TGTGCCAGCACTGGGACAGGCTTAAAGGGCTCTGGAAACACCATATATTTT	CASTGTGLKGSGNTIYF
TRBV19	-	-	TRBJ1-5	TGTGCCAGTAGTATTCGGGGGTCGGATCAGCCCCAGCATTTT	CASSIRGSDQPQHF
TRBV6-5	-	-	TRBJ1-3	TGTGCCAGCAGTCCCCAGGGACTTGGAAACACCATATATTTT	CASSPQGLGNTIYF
TRBV3-1/TRBV3-2	-	few	TRBJ1-2	TGTGCCAGCAGCCAAGGCGGCGGTCATGGCTACACCTTC	CASSQGGGHGYTF
TRBV18	-	-	TRBJ1-2	TGTGCCAGCTCAAAGGGGGACGCCGCGCGGGGCTACACCTTC	CASSKGDAARGYTF
TRBV5-1	-	-	TRBJ2-5	TGCGCCAGCAACCTAGGGGGGGGGCCGCAAGAGACCCAGTACTTC	CASNLGGGPQETQYF
TRBV28	-	-	TRBJ1-2	TGTGCCAGCAGCTCCCCCCTCCAGCAGGGGAACTATGGCTACACCTTC	CASSSPLQQGNYGYTF
TRBV5-4	-	-	TRBJ1-6	TGTGCCAGCAGCTTTAATGGGGGCACCTATAATTCACCCCTCCACTTT	CASSFNGGTYNSPLHF
TRBV6-1	-	-	TRBJ1-3	TGTGCCAGCAGTGATATTCAGGGTGTGGCAAACACCATATATTTT	CASSDIQGVANTIYF
TRBV2	-	-	TRBJ1-4	TGTGCCAGCAGTCAGCGAAAGGAAAAACTGTTTTTT	CASSQRKEKLFF
TRBV7-2	-	-	TRBJ2-5	TGTGCCAGCAGCTTAGGGGGGGGGCTCCGAGGGACCCAGTACTTC	CASSLGGGLRGTQYF
TRBV24-1	-	few	TRBJ2-3	TGTGCCACCAGTCGACAGGCACCCACAGATACGCAGTATTTT	CATSRQAPTDTQYF
TRBV6-5	-	-	TRBJ1-2	TGTGCCAGCAGGATAAGGGGCTCCGACTATGGCTACACCTTC	CASRIRGSDYGYTF
TRBV10-3	-	-	TRBJ1-2	TGTGCCATCAGCCCCGCGGGGAGAGATGGCTACACCTTC	CAISPAGRDGYTF
TRBV5-1	TRBD1	-	TRBJ1-1	TGCGCCAGCAGCCAATGGACAGGGGCAACTGAAGCTTTCTTT	CASSQWTGATEAFF
TRBV7-3	-	-	TRBJ2-1	TGTGCCAGCAGCCCCAGACCGGGGGACCCTTCCTACAATGAGCAGTTCTTC	CASSPRPGDPSYNEQFF
TRBV7-2	-	few	TRBJ1-1	TGTGCCAGCAGCGTTGGGGGGGCGGTTAGAAAAACTGAAGCTTTCTTT	CASSVGGAVRKTEAFF